A single sample gave rise to the 3 T cell receptor beta chains below, sequenced in a study of preoperative IRX-2 immunotherapy in early breast cancer. The protocol was immunoSEQ multiplex PCR, while the TCRdb copy is restricted to in-frame clones and leaves out a portion. The sample lists 4,000 or so clones; approximately 70% were seen once. As to treatment: preoperative locoregional IRX-2 cytokine immunotherapy. The sample consisted of tumor tissue, taken after IRX-2 immunotherapy. All receptors derive from a human donor with breast cancer.

The rearrangement links TRBV28 to TRBJ2-7, with D perhaps TRBD2 (6 bases). The CDR3 length is 15 residues. Germline CDR1 is MDHEN and CDR2 is SYDVKM. The V and J ends lost 5 bases and 3 bases respectively, with 17 bases between them. CDR3 amino acids: CASSAPGTHNYEQYF. The CDR3 DNA follows: TGTGCCAGCAGTGCCCCCGGGACTCATAACTACGAGCAGTACTTC.

The rearrangement links TRBV6-8 to TRBJ1-1; D might be TRBD1 (5 bases). CDR3 size: 12 residues. Trimming cost V 2 bases and J 7 bases, with 8 bases left between them. Germline V gives CDR1 MNHGY, CDR2 SAAAGT. CDR3 loop: CASSYVGGEAFF. CDR3 DNA sequence: TGTGCCAGCAGTTACGTGGGGGGTGAAGCTTTCTTT.

The V and J genes are TRBV29-1 and TRBJ2-3; possible D gene TRBD2, 5 bases. Trimming took off 3 bases at V and 0 bases at J, with 13 bases between the two ends. Germline CDR1 reads SQVTM; CDR2 reads ANQGSEA. The CDR3 is 15 residues long. The DNA of the CDR3 is TGCAGCGTTGATTTGGAGGATTCTAGCACAGATACGCAGTATTTT. This gives the protein CSVDLEDSSTDTQYF.